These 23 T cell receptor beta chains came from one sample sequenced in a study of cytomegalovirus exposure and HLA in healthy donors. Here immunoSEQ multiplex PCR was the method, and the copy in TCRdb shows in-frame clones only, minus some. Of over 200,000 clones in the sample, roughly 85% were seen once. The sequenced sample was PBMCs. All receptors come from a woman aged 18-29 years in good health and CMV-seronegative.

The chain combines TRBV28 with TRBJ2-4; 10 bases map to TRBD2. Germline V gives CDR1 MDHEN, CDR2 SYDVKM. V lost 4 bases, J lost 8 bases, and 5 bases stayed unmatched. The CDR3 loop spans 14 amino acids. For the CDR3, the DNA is TGTGCCAGCAGTTCTACTAGCGGGATTGACATTCAGTACTTC. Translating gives CASSSTSGIDIQYF.

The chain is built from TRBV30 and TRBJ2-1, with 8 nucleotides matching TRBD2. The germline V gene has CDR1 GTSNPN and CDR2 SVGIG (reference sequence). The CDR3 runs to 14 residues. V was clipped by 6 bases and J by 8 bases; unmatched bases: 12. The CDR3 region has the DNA TGTGCCTGTTCTACTAGCGGACGGGGGGATGAGCAGTTCTTC. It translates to CACSTSGRGDEQFF.

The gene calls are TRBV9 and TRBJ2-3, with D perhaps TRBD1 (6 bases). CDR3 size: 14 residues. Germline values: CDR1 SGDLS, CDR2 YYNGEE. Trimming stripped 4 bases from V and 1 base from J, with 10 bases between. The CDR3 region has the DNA TGTGCCAGCAGCAACAGGGCTGGCACAGATACGCAGTATTTT. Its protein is CASSNRAGTDTQYF. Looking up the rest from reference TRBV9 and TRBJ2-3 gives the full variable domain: DSGVTQTPKHLITATGQRVTLRCSPRSGDLSVYWYQQSLDQGLQFLIQYYNGEERAKGNILERFSAQQFPDLHSELNLSSLELGDSALYFCASSNRAGTDTQYFGPGTRLTVL.

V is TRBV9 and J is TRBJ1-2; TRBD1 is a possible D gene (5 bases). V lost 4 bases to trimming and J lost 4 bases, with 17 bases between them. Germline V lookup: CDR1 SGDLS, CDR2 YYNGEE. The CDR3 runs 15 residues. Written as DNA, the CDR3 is TGTGCCAGCAGCCTCATGTATGGGGGTCTCTATGGCTACACCTTC. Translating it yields CASSLMYGGLYGYTF.

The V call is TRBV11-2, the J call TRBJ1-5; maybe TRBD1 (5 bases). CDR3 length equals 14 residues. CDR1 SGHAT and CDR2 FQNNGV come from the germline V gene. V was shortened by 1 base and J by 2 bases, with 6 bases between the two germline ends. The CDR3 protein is CASSLGGGNQPQHF. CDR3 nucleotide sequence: TGTGCCAGCAGCTTAGGGGGCGGCAATCAGCCCCAGCATTTT.

CDR3: CASSAGRGDTQYF. The CDR3 DNA sequence: TGTGCCAGCAGCGCAGGACGAGGAGATACGCAGTATTTT. This rearrangement joins TRBV13 to TRBJ2-3; D is ambiguous. V was pared by 5 bases and J by 5 bases, with 11 bases between. CDR3 length: 13 residues. Germline V lookup: CDR1 PRHDT, CDR2 FYEKMQ (reference sequence).

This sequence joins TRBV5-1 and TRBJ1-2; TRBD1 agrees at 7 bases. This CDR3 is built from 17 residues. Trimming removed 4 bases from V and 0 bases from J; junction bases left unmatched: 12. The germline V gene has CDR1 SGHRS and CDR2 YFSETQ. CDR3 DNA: TGCGCCAGCAGCCCTACCTACGGGACAGAGACTAACTATGGCTACACCTTC. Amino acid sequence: CASSPTYGTETNYGYTF.

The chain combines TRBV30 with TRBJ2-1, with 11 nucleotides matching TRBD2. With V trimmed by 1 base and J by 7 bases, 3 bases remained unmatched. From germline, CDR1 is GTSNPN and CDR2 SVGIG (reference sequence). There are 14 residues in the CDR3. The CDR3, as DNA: TGTGCCTGGAGTGGTAGCGGGGGGGCAAATGAGCAGTTCTTC. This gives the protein CAWSGSGGANEQFF.

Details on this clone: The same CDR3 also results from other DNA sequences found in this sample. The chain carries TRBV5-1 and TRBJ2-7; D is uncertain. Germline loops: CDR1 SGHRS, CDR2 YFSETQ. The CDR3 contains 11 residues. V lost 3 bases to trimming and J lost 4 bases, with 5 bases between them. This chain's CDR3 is CASSSSYEQYF. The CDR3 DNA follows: TGCGCCAGCAGCTCAAGTTACGAGCAGTACTTC.

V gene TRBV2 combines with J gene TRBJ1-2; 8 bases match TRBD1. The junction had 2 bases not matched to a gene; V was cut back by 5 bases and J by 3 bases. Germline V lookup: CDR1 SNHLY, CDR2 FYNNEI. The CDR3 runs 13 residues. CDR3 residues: CASSLQGDYGYTF. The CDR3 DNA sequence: TGTGCCAGCAGTCTACAGGGGGACTATGGCTACACCTTC.

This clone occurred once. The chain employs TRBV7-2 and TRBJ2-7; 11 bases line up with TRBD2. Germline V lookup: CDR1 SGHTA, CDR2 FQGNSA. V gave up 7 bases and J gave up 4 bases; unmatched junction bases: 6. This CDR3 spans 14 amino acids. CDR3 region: CASTPGLAVYEQYF. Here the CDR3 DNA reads TGTGCCAGCACACCGGGACTAGCGGTATACGAGCAGTACTTC.

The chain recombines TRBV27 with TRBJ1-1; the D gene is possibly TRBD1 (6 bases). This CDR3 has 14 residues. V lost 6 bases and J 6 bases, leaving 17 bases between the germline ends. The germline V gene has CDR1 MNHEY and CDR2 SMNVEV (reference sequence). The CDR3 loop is CASRAYTGSAEAFF. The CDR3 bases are TGTGCCAGCAGGGCATATACAGGGTCCGCTGAAGCTTTCTTT.

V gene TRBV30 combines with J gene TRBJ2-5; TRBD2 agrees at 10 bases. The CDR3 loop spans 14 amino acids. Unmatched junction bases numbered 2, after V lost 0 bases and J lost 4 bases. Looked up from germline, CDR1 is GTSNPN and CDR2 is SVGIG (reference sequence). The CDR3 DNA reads TGTGCCTGGAGTGTAGCGGGAGGGGCAGAGACCCAGTACTTC. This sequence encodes CAWSVAGGAETQYF.

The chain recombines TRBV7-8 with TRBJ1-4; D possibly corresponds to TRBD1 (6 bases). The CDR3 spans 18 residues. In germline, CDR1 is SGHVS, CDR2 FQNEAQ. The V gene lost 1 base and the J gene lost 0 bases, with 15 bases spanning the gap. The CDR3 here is CASSLETGKHATNEKLFF. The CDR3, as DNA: TGTGCCAGCAGCTTAGAAACAGGGAAACATGCAACTAATGAAAAACTGTTTTTT.

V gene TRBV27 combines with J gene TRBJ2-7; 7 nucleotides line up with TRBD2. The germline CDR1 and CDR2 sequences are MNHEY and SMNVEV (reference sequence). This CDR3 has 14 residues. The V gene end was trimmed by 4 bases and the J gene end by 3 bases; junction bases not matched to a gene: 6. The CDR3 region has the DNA TGTGCCAGCAGTTATACTAGCGATGTCTACGAGCAGTACTTC. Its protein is CASSYTSDVYEQYF.

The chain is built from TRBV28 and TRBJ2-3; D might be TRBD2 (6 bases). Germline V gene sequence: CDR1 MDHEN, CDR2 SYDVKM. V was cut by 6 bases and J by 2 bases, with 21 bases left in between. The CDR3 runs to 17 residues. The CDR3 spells CASSLAEGERNTDTQYF. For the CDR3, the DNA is TGTGCCAGCAGCCTCGCGGAGGGAGAACGGAACACAGATACGCAGTATTTT.

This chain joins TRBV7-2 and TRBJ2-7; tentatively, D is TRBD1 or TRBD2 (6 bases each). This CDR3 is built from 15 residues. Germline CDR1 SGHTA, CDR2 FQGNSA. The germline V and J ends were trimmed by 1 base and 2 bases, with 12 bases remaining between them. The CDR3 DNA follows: TGTGCCAGCAGCTTAGTAGGGGGGCGCCCCTACGAGCAGTACTTC. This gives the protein CASSLVGGRPYEQYF.

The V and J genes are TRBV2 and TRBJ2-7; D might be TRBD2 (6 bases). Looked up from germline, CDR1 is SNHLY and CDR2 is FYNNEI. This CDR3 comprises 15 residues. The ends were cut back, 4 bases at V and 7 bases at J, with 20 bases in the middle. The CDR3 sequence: CASSGDFGRRREQYF. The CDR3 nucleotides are TGTGCCAGCAGTGGGGACTTCGGACGGCGTCGAGAGCAGTACTTC.

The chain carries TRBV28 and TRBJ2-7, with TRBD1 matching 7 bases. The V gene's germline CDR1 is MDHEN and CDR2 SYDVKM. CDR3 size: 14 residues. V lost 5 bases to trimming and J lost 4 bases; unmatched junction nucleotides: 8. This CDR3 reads CASSPYRGAYEQYF. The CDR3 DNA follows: TGTGCCAGCAGTCCGTACAGGGGAGCGTACGAGCAGTACTTC.

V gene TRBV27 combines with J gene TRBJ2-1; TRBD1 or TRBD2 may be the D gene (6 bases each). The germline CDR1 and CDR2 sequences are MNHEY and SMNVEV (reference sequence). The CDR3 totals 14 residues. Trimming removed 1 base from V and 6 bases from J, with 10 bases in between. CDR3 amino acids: CASSLWGAVNEQFF. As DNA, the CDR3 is TGTGCCAGCAGTTTATGGGGGGCAGTCAATGAGCAGTTCTTC.

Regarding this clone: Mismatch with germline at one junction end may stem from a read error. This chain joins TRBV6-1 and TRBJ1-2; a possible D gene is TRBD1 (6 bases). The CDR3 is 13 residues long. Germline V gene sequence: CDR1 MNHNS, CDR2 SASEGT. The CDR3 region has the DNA TGTGCCAGCAGTGAAACAGGGAACTCTGGCTACACCTTC. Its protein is CASSETGNSGYTF.

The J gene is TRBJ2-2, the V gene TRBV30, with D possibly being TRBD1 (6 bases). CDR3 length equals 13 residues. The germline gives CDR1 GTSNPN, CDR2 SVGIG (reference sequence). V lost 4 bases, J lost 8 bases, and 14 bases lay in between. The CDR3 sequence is CAWNTQGSGELFF. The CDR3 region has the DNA TGTGCCTGGAATACACAGGGTTCAGGGGAGCTGTTTTTT.

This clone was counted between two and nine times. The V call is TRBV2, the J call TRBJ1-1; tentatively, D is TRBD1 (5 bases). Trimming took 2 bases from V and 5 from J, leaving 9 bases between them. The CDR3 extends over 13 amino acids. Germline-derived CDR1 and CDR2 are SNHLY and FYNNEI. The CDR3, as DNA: TGTGCCAGCAGTGAAAACAGGCAGACTGAAGCTTTCTTT. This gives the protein CASSENRQTEAFF.